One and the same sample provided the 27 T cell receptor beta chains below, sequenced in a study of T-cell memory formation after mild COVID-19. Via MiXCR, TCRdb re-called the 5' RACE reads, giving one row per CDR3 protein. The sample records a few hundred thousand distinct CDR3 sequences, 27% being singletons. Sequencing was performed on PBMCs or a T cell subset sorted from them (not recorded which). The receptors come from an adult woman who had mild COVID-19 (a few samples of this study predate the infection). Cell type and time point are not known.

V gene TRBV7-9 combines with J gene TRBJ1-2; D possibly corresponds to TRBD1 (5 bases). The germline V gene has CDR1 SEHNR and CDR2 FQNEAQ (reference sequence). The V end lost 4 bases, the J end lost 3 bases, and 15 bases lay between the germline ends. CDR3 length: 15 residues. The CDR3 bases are TGTGCCAGCAGCTACCTGGGGGTTAGGGACTATGGCTACACCTTC. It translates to CASSYLGVRDYGYTF.

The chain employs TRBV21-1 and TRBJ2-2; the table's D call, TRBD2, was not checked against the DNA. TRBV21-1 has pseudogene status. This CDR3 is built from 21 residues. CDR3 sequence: CASSKASSGTSGRKNTGELFF. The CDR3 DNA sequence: TGTGCCAGCAGCAAAGCCTCCTCCGGGACTAGCGGGAGAAAGAACACCGGGGAGCTGTTTTTT.

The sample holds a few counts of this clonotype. The DNA for the CDR3 is TGTGCCAGCAGCACAGGGGGGCTCATCACCGGGGAGCTGTTTTTT. Its translation: CASSTGGLITGELFF. The chain employs TRBV11-2 and TRBJ2-2, with 8 bases matching TRBD1. Germline values: CDR1 SGHAT, CDR2 FQNNGV. Trimming cost V 5 bases and J 4 bases; bases outside gene matches: 6. The CDR3 loop spans 15 amino acids.

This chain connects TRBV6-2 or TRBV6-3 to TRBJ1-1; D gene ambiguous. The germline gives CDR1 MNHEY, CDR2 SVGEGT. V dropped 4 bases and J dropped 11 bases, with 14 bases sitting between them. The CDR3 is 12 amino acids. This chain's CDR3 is CASSSPFAWAFF. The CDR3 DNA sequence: TGTGCCAGCAGTTCCCCGTTTGCTTGGGCTTTCTTT.

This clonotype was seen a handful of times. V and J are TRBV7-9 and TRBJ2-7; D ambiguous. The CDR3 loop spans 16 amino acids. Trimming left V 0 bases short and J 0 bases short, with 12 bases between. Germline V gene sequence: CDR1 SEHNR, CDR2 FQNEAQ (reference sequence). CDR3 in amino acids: CASSLAMGPGSYEQYF. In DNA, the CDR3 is TGTGCCAGCAGCTTAGCGATGGGTCCTGGCTCCTACGAGCAGTACTTC.

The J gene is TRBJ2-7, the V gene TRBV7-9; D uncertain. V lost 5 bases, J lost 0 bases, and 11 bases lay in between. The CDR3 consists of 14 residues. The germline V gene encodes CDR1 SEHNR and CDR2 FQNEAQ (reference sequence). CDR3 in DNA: TGTGCCAGCAGCCTGCCTACAGTCTCCTACGAGCAGTACTTC. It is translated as CASSLPTVSYEQYF.

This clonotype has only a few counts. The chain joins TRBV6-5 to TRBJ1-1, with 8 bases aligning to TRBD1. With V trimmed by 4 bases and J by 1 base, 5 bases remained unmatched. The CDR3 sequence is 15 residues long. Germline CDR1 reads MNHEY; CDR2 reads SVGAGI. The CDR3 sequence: CASSSDRARNTEAFF. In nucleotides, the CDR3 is TGTGCCAGCAGTTCGGACAGGGCGAGGAACACTGAAGCTTTCTTT.

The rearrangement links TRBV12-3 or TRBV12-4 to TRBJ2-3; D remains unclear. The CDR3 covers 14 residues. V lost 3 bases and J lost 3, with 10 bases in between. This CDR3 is CASSLRRRTDTQYF. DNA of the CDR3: TGTGCCAGCAGTTTGAGGCGTAGGACAGATACGCAGTATTTT.

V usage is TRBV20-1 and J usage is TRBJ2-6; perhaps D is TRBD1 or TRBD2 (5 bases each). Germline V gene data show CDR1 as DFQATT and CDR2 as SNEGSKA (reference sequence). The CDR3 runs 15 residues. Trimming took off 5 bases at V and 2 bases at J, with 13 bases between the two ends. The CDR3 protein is CSAPARDAGANVLTF. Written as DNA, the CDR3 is TGCAGTGCTCCCGCCAGGGACGCTGGGGCCAACGTCCTGACTTTC.

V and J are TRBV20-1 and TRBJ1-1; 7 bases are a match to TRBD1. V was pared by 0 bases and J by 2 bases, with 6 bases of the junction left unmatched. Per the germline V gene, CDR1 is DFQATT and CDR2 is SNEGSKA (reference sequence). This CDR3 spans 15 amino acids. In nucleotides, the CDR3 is TGCAGTGCTAGAGATTGGGACAGTGATAACACTGAAGCTTTCTTT. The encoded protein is CSARDWDSDNTEAFF.

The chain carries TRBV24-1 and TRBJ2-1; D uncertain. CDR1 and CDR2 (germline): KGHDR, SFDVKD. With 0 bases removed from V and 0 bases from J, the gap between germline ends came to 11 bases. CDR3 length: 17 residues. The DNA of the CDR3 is TGTGCCACCAGTGATTTGCCGGCCGGAAGCTCCTACAATGAGCAGTTCTTC. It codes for CATSDLPAGSSYNEQFF.

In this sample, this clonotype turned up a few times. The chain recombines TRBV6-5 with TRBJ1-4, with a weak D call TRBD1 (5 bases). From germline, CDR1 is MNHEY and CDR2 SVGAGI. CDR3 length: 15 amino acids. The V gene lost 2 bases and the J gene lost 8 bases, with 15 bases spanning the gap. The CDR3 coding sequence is TGTGCCAGCAGTTACATTGCAGGGCGAGAAGAAAAACTGTTTTTT. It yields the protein CASSYIAGREEKLFF.

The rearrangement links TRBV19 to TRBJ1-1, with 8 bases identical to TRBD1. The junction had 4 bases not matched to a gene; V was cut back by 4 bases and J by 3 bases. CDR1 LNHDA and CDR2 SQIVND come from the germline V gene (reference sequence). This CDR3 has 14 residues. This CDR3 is CASSRPTGDTEAFF. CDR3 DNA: TGTGCCAGTAGTAGGCCGACAGGGGACACTGAAGCTTTCTTT. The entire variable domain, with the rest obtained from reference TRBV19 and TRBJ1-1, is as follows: DGGITQSPKYLFRKEGQNVTLSCEQNLNHDAMYWYRQDPGQGLRLIYYSQIVNDFQKGDIAEGYSVSREKKESFPLTVTSAQKNPTAFYLCASSRPTGDTEAFFGQGTRLTVV.

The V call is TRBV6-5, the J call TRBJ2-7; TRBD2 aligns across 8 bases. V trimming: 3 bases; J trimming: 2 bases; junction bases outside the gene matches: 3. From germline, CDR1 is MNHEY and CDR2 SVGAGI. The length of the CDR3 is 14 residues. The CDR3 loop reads CASSYTSGPYEQYF. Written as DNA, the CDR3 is TGTGCCAGCAGTTATACTAGCGGTCCCTACGAGCAGTACTTC.

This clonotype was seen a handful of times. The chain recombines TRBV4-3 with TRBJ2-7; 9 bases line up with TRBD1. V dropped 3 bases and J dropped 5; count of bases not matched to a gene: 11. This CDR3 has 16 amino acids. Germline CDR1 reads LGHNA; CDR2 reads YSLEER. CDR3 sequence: CASSHWGTGKRNEQYF. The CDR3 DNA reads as TGCGCCAGCAGCCATTGGGGGACAGGGAAGCGAAACGAGCAGTACTTC.

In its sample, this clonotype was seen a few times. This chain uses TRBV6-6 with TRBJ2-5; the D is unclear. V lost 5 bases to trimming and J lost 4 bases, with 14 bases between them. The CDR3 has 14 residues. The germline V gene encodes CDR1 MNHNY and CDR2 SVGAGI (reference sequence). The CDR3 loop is CASSPSTPGETQYF. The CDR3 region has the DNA TGTGCCAGCAGTCCCTCGACCCCGGGAGAGACCCAGTACTTC.

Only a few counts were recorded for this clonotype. The chain's CDR3 is CASSFGEQGRTIEQYF. The CDR3, as DNA: TGCGCCAGCAGCTTTGGCGAACAGGGGAGGACTATCGAGCAGTACTTC. J is TRBJ2-7 and V is TRBV5-1; D possibly corresponds to TRBD1 (7 bases). Trimming shortened V by 2 bases and J by 6 bases, and 21 bases separated the two germline ends. The germline V gene encodes CDR1 SGHRS and CDR2 YFSETQ. The CDR3 has 16 amino acids. Using reference TRBV5-1 and TRBJ2-7 for the parts outside the CDR3, the full variable domain is KAGVTQTPRYLIKTRGQQVTLSCSPISGHRSVSWYQQTPGQGLQFLFEYFSETQRNKGNFPGRFSGRQFSNSRSEMNVSTLELGDSALYLCASSFGEQGRTIEQYFGPGTRLTVT.

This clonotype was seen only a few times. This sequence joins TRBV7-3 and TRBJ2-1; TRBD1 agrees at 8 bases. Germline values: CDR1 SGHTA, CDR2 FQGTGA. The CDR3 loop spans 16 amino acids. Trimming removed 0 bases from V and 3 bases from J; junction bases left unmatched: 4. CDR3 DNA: TGTGCCAGCAGCTTAACGCGCAGGGGGCTCTACAATGAGCAGTTCTTC. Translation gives CASSLTRRGLYNEQFF. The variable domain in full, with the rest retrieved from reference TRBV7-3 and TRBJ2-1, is GAGVSQTPSNKVTEKGKYVELRCDPISGHTALYWYRQSLGQGPEFLIYFQGTGAADDSGLPNDRFFAVRPEGSVSTLKIQRTERGDSAVYLCASSLTRRGLYNEQFFGPGTRLTVL.

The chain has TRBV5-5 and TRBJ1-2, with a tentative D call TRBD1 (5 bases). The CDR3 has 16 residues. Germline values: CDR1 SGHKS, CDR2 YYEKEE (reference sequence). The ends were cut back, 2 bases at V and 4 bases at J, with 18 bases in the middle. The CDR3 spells CASSFRAASATYGYTF. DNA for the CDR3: TGTGCCAGCAGCTTCAGGGCAGCTAGTGCGACCTATGGCTACACCTTC. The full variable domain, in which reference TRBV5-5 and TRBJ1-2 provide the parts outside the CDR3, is DAGVTQSPTHLIKTRGQQVTLRCSPISGHKSVSWYQQVLGQGPQFIFQYYEKEERGRGNFPDRFSARQFPNYSSELNVNALLLGDSALYLCASSFRAASATYGYTFGSGTRLTVV.

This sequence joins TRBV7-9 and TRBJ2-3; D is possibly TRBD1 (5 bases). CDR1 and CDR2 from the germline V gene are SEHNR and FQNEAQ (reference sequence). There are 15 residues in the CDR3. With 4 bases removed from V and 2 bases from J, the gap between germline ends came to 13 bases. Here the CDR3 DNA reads TGTGCCAGCAGCTCCACAGGCGGACCCACAGATACGCAGTATTTT. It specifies CASSSTGGPTDTQYF. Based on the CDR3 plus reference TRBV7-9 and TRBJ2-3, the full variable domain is DTGVSQNPRHKITKRGQNVTFRCDPISEHNRLYWYRQTLGQGPEFLTYFQNEAQLEKSRLLSDRFSAERPKGSFSTLEIQRTEQGDSAMYLCASSSTGGPTDTQYFGPGTRLTVL.

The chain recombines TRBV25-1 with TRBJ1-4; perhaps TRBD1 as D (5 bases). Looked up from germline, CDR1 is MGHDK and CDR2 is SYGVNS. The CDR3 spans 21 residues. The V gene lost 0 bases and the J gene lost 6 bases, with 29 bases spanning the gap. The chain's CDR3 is CASSEYMRGVNDRLGYEKLFF. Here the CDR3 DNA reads TGTGCCAGCAGTGAATATATGAGGGGAGTGAATGATAGGCTGGGTTATGAAAAACTGTTTTTT.

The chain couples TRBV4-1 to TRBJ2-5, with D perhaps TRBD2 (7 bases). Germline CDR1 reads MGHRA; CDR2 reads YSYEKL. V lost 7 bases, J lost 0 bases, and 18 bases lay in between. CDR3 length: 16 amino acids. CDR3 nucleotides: TGCGCCAGCACCCGTGGCGGGGGCCGGTACCAAGAGACCCAGTACTTC. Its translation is CASTRGGGRYQETQYF.

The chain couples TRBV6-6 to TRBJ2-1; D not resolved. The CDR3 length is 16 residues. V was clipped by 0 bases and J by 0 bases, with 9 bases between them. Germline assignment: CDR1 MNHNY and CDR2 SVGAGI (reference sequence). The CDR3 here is CASSYSLPSSYNEQFF. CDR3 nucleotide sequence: TGTGCCAGCAGTTACTCGCTGCCGAGCTCCTACAATGAGCAGTTCTTC.

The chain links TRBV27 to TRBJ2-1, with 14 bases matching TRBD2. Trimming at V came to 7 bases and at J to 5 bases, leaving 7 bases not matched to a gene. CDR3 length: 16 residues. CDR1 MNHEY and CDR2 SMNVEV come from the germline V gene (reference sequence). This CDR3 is CASKTTGLAGDNEQFF. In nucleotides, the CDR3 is TGTGCCAGCAAGACCACGGGACTAGCGGGGGACAATGAGCAGTTCTTC.

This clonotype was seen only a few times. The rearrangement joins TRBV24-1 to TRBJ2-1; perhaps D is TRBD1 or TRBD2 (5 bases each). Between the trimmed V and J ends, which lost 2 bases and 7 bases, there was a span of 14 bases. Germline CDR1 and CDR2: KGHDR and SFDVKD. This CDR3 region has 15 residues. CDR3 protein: CATSDYRDLTNEQFF. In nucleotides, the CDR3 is TGTGCCACCAGTGATTACCGGGACCTCACTAATGAGCAGTTCTTC.

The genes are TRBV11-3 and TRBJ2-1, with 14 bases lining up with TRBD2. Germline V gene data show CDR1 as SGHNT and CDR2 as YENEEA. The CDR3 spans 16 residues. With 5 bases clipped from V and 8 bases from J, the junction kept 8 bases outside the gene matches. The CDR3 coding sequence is TGTGCCAGCAGCACCGGGACTAGCGGGAGTAGGGATGAGCAGTTCTTC. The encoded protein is CASSTGTSGSRDEQFF.

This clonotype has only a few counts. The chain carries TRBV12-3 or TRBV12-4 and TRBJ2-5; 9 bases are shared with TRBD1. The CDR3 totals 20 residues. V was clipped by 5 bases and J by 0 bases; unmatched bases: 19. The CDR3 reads CASSGLAPRDRAGNQETQYF. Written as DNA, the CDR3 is TGTGCCAGCAGTGGCCTGGCTCCCCGGGACAGGGCTGGGAACCAAGAGACCCAGTACTTC.